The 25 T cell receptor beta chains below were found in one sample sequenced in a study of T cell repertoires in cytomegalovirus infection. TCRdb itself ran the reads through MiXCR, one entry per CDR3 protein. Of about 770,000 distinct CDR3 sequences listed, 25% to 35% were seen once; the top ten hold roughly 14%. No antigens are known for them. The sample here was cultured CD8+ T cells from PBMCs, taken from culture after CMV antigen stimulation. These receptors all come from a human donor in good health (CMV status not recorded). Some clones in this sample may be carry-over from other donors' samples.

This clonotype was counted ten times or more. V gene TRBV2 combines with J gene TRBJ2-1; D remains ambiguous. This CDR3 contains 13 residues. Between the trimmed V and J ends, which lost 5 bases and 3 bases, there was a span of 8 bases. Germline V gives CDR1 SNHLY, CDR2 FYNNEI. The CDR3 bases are TGTGCCAGCAGTCCCAGAGGCTACAATGAGCAGTTCTTC. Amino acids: CASSPRGYNEQFF.

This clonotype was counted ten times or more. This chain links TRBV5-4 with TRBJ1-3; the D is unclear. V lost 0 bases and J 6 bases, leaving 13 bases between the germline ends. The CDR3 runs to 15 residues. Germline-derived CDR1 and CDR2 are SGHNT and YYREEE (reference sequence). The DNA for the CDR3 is TGTGCCAGCAGCTTGGGGGCTGGCCCCGTAAACACCATATATTTT. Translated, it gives CASSLGAGPVNTIYF.

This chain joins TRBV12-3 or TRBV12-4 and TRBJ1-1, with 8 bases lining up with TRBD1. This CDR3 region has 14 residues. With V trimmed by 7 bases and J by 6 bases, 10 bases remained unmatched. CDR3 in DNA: TGTGCCAGCACTCCCTCGGACAGGGCCCCTGAAGCTTTCTTT. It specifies CASTPSDRAPEAFF.

The CDR3 nucleotides are TGTGCCAGCAGCTACCGGGAGCCGGGCGGCGATGAGCAGTTCTTC. It specifies CASSYREPGGDEQFF. The chain employs TRBV11-2 and TRBJ2-1; the D gene is possibly TRBD2 (6 bases). The germline CDR1 and CDR2 sequences are SGHAT and FQNNGV. V lost 4 bases and J lost 8, with 18 bases in between. The CDR3 is 15 amino acids.

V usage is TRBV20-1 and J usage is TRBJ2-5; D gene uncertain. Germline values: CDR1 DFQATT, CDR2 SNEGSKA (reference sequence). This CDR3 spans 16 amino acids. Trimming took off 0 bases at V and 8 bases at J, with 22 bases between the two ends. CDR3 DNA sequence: TGCAGTGCTAGAGACACCGGCCCGCGCGGTACGGACACCCAGTACTTC. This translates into CSARDTGPRGTDTQYF.

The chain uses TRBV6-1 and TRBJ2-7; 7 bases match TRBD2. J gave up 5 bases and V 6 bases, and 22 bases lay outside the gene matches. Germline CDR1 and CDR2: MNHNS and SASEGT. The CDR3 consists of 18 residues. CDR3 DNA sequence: TGTGCCAGCAGCCCGACCTCCCCACTAGCTCGGGGGGACGACGAGCAGTACGTC. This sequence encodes CASSPTSPLARGDDEQYV.

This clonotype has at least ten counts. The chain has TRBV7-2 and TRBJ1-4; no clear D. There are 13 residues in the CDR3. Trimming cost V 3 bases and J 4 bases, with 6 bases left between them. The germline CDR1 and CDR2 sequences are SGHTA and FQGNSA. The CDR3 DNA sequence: TGTGCCAGCAGCTTGGATCATAATGAAAAACTGTTTTTT. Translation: CASSLDHNEKLFF.

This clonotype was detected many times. The CDR3 here is CASRLLRRGDEQYF. In DNA form, the CDR3 reads TGTGCCAGCAGACTCTTACGGAGGGGGGACGAGCAGTACTTC. The chain has TRBV7-9 and TRBJ2-7; either TRBD1 or TRBD2 may fit D (6 bases each). V dropped 6 bases and J dropped 5 bases, with 17 bases sitting between them. From germline, CDR1 is SEHNR and CDR2 FQNEAQ (reference sequence). This CDR3 contains 14 residues.

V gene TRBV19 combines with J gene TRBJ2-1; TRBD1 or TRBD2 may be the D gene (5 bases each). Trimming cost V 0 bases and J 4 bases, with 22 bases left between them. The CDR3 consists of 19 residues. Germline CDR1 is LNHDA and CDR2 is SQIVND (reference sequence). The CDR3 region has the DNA TGTGCCAGTAGTATAGACCTAAAAGTTCCCGGGACGGATTACAATGAGCAGTTCTTC. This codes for CASSIDLKVPGTDYNEQFF. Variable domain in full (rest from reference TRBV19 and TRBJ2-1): DGGITQSPKYLFRKEGQNVTLSCEQNLNHDAMYWYRQDPGQGLRLIYYSQIVNDFQKGDIAEGYSVSREKKESFPLTVTSAQKNPTAFYLCASSIDLKVPGTDYNEQFFGPGTRLTVL.

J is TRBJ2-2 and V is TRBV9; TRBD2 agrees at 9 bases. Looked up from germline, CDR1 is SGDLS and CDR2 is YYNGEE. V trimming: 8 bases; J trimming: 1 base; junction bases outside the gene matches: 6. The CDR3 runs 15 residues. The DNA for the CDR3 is TGTGCCAGTAGTGTTAGCGGGGGGAACACCGGGGAGCTGTTTTTT. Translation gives CASSVSGGNTGELFF.

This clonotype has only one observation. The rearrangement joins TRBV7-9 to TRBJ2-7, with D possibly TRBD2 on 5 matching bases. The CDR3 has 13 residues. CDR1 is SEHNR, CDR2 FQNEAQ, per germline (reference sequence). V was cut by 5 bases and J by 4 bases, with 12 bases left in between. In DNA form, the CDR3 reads TGTGCCAGCAGCCCTCCGACGGGATACGAGCAGTACTTC. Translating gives CASSPPTGYEQYF.

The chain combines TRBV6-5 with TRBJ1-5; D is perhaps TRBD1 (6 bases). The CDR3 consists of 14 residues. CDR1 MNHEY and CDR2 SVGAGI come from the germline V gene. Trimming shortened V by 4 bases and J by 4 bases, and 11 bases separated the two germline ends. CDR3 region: CASSSQGINQPQHF. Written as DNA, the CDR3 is TGTGCCAGCAGTTCACAGGGAATTAATCAGCCCCAGCATTTT.

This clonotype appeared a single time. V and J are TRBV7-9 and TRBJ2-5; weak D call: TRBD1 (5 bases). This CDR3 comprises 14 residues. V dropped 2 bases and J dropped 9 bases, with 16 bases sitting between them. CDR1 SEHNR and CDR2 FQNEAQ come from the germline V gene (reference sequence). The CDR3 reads CASSLKGKGRPQYF. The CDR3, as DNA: TGTGCCAGCAGCTTAAAGGGGAAAGGGCGGCCCCAGTACTTC.

CDR3 DNA sequence: TGTGCCAGCAACAAGGGGGATGACGGGACAGATACGCAGTATTTT. The encoded protein is CASNKGDDGTDTQYF. This rearrangement joins TRBV9 to TRBJ2-3; tentative D call: TRBD1 (6 bases). The CDR3 loop spans 15 amino acids. The ends were cut back, 6 bases at V and 3 bases at J, with 17 bases in the middle. Germline CDR1 reads SGDLS; CDR2 reads YYNGEE.

The CDR3 loop is CASIPTAGNSPLHF. In DNA, the CDR3 is TGTGCCAGTATTCCGACAGCCGGGAATTCACCCCTCCACTTT. The chain couples TRBV19 to TRBJ1-6; D may be TRBD1 (5 bases). V was shortened by 7 bases and J by 7 bases, with 14 bases between the two germline ends. This CDR3 is 14 amino acids long. Germline CDR1 reads LNHDA; CDR2 reads SQIVND (reference sequence).

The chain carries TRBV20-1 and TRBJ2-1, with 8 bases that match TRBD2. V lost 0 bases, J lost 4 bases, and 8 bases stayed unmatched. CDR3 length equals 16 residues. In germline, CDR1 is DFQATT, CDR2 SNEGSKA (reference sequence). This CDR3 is CSARDPRTSQYNEQFF. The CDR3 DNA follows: TGCAGTGCTAGAGATCCGAGGACTAGCCAATACAATGAGCAGTTCTTC.

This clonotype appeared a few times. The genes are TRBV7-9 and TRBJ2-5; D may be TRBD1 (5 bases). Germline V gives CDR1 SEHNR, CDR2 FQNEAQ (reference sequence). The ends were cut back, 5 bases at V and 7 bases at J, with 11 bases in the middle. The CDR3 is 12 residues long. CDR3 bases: TGTGCCAGCAGCCTCAGGGAAAGGACCCAGTACTTC. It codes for CASSLRERTQYF.

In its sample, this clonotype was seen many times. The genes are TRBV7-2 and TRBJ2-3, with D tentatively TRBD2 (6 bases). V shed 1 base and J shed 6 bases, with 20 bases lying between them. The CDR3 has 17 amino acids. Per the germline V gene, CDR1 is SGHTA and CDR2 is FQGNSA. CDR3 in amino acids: CASSLEMRGASRDTQYF. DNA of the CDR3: TGTGCCAGCAGCTTAGAGATGCGGGGAGCTTCGAGGGATACGCAGTATTTT.

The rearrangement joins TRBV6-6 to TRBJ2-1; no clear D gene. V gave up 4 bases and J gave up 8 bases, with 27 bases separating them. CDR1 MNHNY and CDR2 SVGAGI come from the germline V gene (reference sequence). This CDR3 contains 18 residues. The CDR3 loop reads CASSFLRTLTSSHDEQFF. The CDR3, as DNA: TGTGCCAGCAGTTTCCTCCGGACCCTTACAAGTTCGCATGATGAGCAGTTCTTC.

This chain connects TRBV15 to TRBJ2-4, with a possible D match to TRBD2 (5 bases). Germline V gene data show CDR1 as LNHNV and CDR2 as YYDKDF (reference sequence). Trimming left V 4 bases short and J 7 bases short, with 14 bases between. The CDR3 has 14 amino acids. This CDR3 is CATSTGPSSNIQYF. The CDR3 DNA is TGTGCCACCAGCACCGGTCCTAGCTCCAACATTCAGTACTTC. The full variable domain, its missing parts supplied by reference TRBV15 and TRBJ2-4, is DAMVIQNPRYQVTQFGKPVTLSCSQTLNHNVMYWYQQKSSQAPKLLFHYYDKDFNNEADTPDNFQSRRPNTSFCFLDIRSPGLGDTAMYLCATSTGPSSNIQYFGAGTRLSVL.

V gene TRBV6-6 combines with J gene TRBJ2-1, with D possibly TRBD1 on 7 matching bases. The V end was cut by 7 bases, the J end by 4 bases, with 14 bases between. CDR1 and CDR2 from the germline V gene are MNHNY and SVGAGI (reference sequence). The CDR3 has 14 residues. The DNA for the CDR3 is TGTGCCAGCATCCAGGGGGGCCTATACAATGAGCAGTTCTTC. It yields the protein CASIQGGLYNEQFF.

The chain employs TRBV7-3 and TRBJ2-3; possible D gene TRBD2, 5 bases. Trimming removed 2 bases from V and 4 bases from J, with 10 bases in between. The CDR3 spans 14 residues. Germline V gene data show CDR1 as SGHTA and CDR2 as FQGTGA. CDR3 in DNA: TGTGCCAGCAGCTTAGGTAGCGAACCAGATACGCAGTATTTT. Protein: CASSLGSEPDTQYF.

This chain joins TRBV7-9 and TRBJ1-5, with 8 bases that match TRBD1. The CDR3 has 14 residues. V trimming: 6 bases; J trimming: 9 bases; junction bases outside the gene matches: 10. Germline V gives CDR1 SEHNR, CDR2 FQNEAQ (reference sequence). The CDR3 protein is CASSSDRARGPQHF. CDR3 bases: TGTGCCAGCAGTTCGGACAGGGCCAGAGGGCCCCAGCATTTT.

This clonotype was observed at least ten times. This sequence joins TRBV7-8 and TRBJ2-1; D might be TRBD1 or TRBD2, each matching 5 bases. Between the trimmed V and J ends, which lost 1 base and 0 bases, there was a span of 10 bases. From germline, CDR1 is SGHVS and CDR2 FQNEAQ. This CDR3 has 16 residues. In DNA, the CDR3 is TGTGCCAGCAGCTTAGACGAGGGGCCCTCCTACAATGAGCAGTTCTTC. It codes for CASSLDEGPSYNEQFF.

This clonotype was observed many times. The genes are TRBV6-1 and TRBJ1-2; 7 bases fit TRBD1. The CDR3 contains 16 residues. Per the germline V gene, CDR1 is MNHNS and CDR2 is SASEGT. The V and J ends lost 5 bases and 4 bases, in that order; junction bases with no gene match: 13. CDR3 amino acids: CASSPRDSRKIYGYTF. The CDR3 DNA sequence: TGTGCCAGCAGTCCCCGGGACAGTCGAAAAATCTATGGCTACACCTTC.